The clone carrying this T cell receptor beta chain was detected ten times or more. Antigen unknown. The data were obtained in a study of glioma-infiltrating T cells. General study results and limits: Non-neoplastic patients had below-expected tissue-blood divergence, while all gliomas exceeded expectation. CDR3 overlap between tissue and blood was very small.

The iRepertoire nested amplicon-rescue multiplex PCR amplified TCR alpha and beta CDR3s from RNA. For one-step reverse transcription and amplification, 100-400 ng of tissue mRNA or PBMC total RNA was used. From the multiplex PCR reads, TCRdb called clonotypes with MiXCR, one entry per CDR3 protein. The sample holds tens of thousands of distinct CDR3 sequences, about 25% seen once. CDR1 and CDR2 from the germline V gene are SNHLY and FYNNEI. The CDR3 is 13 residues long. V shed 8 bases and J shed 1 base, with 11 bases lying between them. This clonotype was sampled from a human donor with low-grade glioma or glioblastoma, undergoing nonglioma brain surgery, or in good health (not recorded which). Sequenced material: glioma tissue, nonneoplastic brain tissue, or PBMCs (not recorded which). This chain links TRBV2 with TRBJ1-1; perhaps TRBD1 as D (5 bases). In DNA form, the CDR3 reads TGTGCCAGCCGGAGGGACGGGAACACTGAAGCTTTCTTT. Protein sequence: CASRRDGNTEAFF.